The T cell receptor beta chain under discussion was sequenced for a study of blood T cell repertoires in COVID-19. Sequencing was performed with immunoSEQ multiplex PCR; in TCRdb, only in-frame clones are kept and a portion is missing. Found here are 90,000 to 120,000 clones, more than 70% of them singletons; the top ten hold more than 4%. This clone appeared once. The CDR3 spans 13 residues. The V gene's germline CDR1 is SNHLY and CDR2 FYNNEI. With V trimmed by 5 bases and J by 7 bases, 7 bases remained unmatched. The clonotype was recovered from a man in his sixties or seventies with acute or convalescent COVID-19. The chain recombines TRBV2 with TRBJ2-7; 8 bases align to TRBD2. What was sequenced was peripheral blood. This CDR3 reads CASSLSGGNEQYF. In DNA, the CDR3 is TGTGCCAGCAGTCTAAGCGGGGGCAATGAGCAGTACTTC.